This T cell receptor (beta chain) came from a study of primary melanoma T cells and metastatic recurrence. Study observations and caveats: T-cell fraction over 20% seemed protective regardless of ulceration or nodes.

The germline V gene encodes CDR1 SGDLS and CDR2 YYNGEE. The CDR3 loop spans 14 amino acids. J gave up 0 bases and V 5 bases, and 3 bases lay outside the gene matches. As for this clone: What it binds is not known.

Assay: immunoSEQ multiplex PCR; the TCRdb copy retains only in-frame clones and omits some. The sample yields some 800 clones, about four fifths seen once. Sequencing used melanoma tumor tissue. This chain joins TRBV9 and TRBJ2-3; 7 bases map to TRBD1. This sequence originates from a human donor with melanoma. CDR3 in DNA: TGTGCCAGCAGACAGGGGCCTAGCACAGATACGCAGTATTTT. Translated: CASRQGPSTDTQYF.